This T cell receptor beta chain emerged from a study of identical twins. In TCRdb, the 5' RACE reads were re-called with MiXCR into one record per CDR3 protein. Among about 530,000 distinct CDR3 sequences listed, approximately 20% were seen once. This clonotype was detected a few times. Germline V lookup: CDR1 SGHAT, CDR2 FQNNGV. Trimming stripped 8 bases from V and 1 base from J, with 11 bases between. The CDR3 spans 13 residues. A further study also used this sample, focusing on yellow fever vaccine responses in identical twins.

The chain recombines TRBV11-2 with TRBJ1-1; D is ambiguous. The TCR comes from a young woman in good health. The material sequenced was CD4+ T cells sorted from blood. Here the CDR3 reads CASRTQKNTEAFF. The CDR3 DNA reads TGTGCCAGCCGGACCCAAAAGAACACTGAAGCTTTCTTT.